The present TCR beta chain was sequenced within a study of blood T cell repertoires in COVID-19. As for the study in general: Acute-phase and convalescent COVID-19 samples originated in the United States, Italy and Spain.

Original data processing: Estimated nucleated cell counts came from reference gene primer amplification. Using immunoSEQ multiplex PCR, the repertoire was profiled, and TCRdb retains in-frame clones only, with some absent. Clonal size and the V and J genes are those of that table, whereas D and trimming came from the DNA. The sample yields approximately 52,000 clones, approximately 83% seen once. The CDR3 covers 18 residues. With 2 bases removed from V and 0 bases from J, the gap between germline ends came to 17 bases. Germline values: CDR1 MNHEY, CDR2 SMNVEV (reference sequence). The V gene is TRBV27, the J gene TRBJ2-1; a weak D match, TRBD2 (7 bases). The sequence was collected from a human donor in a cohort sampled during active COVID-19. What was sequenced was peripheral blood. As DNA, the CDR3 is TGTGCCAGCAGTTTAGTTTGGGGGGGGCTACCCTCCTACAATGAGCAGTTCTTC. Amino acids: CASSLVWGGLPSYNEQFF.